Listed here are 18 T cell receptor beta chains from one sample, sequenced in a study of human versus mouse CDR3 diversity and MHC coevolution. TCRdb keeps only in-frame clones here, not all; method: immunoSEQ multiplex PCR. The data show 50,000 to 70,000 clones, over 90% seen once. The sample was naive CD4+ T cells from blood. The subset is: CD45RO-negative CD62L-positive naive CD4 T cells. Every receptor here comes from a person aged 55 to 70 in good health.

The gene calls are TRBV11-2 and TRBJ2-5; 9 bases line up with TRBD2. The CDR3 contains 18 residues. J lost 5 bases, V lost 2 bases, and 15 bases had no gene match. Germline V lookup: CDR1 SGHAT, CDR2 FQNNGV. DNA of the CDR3: TGTGCCAGCAGCTTAATGGGTGGCAGGACTAGCGTGCGGGAGACCCAGTACTTC. Amino acids: CASSLMGGRTSVRETQYF.

This clone was counted once. This rearrangement joins TRBV27 to TRBJ2-7; maybe TRBD2 (6 bases). The germline CDR1 and CDR2 sequences are MNHEY and SMNVEV (reference sequence). The CDR3 has 15 amino acids. Trimming removed 7 bases at V and 6 bases at J, with 22 bases between. In nucleotides, the CDR3 is TGTGCCAGCACCCCAATCCCGGGGGACGCTATCGAGCAGTACTTC. Protein: CASTPIPGDAIEQYF.

This clone appeared once. This chain connects TRBV19 to TRBJ1-4, with 7 bases fitting TRBD1. Germline CDR1 reads LNHDA; CDR2 reads SQIVND (reference sequence). J gave up 7 bases and V 3 bases, and 2 bases lay outside the gene matches. This CDR3 spans 13 amino acids. For the CDR3, the DNA is TGTGCCAGTAGTATCGACAGGGTTGAAAAACTGTTTTTT. It specifies CASSIDRVEKLFF.

This clone occurred once. The rearrangement links TRBV23-1 to TRBJ2-4; D unclear. TRBV23-1 is filed as an ORF, its function uncertain. V was trimmed by 6 bases and J by 0 bases, leaving 15 bases between them. This CDR3 contains 16 residues. The CDR3 region has the DNA TGCGCCAGCAGCCCCCCCGGTTTTCTAGCCAAAAACATTCAGTACTTC. This encodes CASSPPGFLAKNIQYF.

The chain joins TRBV7-3 to TRBJ1-1, with D possibly TRBD1 on 6 matching bases. The germline V gene has CDR1 SGHTA and CDR2 FQGTGA. Trimming took 2 bases from V and 1 from J, leaving 11 bases between them. This CDR3 region has 15 residues. The CDR3 DNA reads TGTGCCAGCAGCTTAGGGTTACAGGGGAACACTGAAGCTTTCTTT. It translates to CASSLGLQGNTEAFF.

This clone came up a few times. The chain employs TRBV19 and TRBJ1-3, with D perhaps TRBD1 (6 bases). Germline V gene lookup returns CDR1 LNHDA and CDR2 SQIVND (reference sequence). Trimming cost V 4 bases and J 3 bases, with 16 bases left between them. The CDR3 runs to 16 residues. CDR3 DNA sequence: TGTGCCAGTAGTAGCCGCTCACAGGGAAATGGAAACACCATATATTTT. It yields the protein CASSSRSQGNGNTIYF.

In this sample, this clone turned up once. The genes are TRBV7-6 and TRBJ2-1, with 10 bases that match TRBD1. The CDR3 is 17 amino acids. The trim removed 0 bases at V and 6 bases at J, leaving 8 bases unmatched. Per the germline V gene, CDR1 is SGHVS and CDR2 is FNYEAQ. The CDR3 protein is CASSLAGTGAGGNEQFF. The CDR3 bases are TGTGCCAGCAGCTTAGCGGGGACAGGGGCAGGGGGCAATGAGCAGTTCTTC.

V and J are TRBV5-1 and TRBJ1-1; TRBD1 is a possible D gene (5 bases). This CDR3 is 15 amino acids long. Germline CDR1 is SGHRS and CDR2 is YFSETQ. V was cut by 1 base and J by 5 bases, with 15 bases left in between. The DNA for the CDR3 is TGCGCCAGCAGCTTGAGGGGAGATGCGGGGACTGAAGCTTTCTTT. Translation: CASSLRGDAGTEAFF. Looking up the rest from reference TRBV5-1 and TRBJ1-1 gives the full variable domain: KAGVTQTPRYLIKTRGQQVTLSCSPISGHRSVSWYQQTPGQGLQFLFEYFSETQRNKGNFPGRFSGRQFSNSRSEMNVSTLELGDSALYLCASSLRGDAGTEAFFGQGTRLTVV.

V is TRBV7-3 and J is TRBJ2-3, with 10 positions matching TRBD2. The CDR3 spans 15 residues. Germline CDR1 reads SGHTA; CDR2 reads FQGTGA. Trimming at V came to 1 base and at J to 4 bases, leaving 2 bases not matched to a gene. The CDR3 DNA follows: TGTGCCAGCAGCTTAATGCTAGCGGGAGCAGATACGCAGTATTTT. Protein: CASSLMLAGADTQYF.

The chain employs TRBV5-1 and TRBJ2-5; TRBD1 agrees at 8 bases. CDR3 length: 15 amino acids. V shed 0 bases, J shed 5 bases, and the junction held 6 bases outside the gene matches. The germline gives CDR1 SGHRS, CDR2 YFSETQ. CDR3 sequence: CASSLADRVRETQYF. In DNA, the CDR3 is TGCGCCAGCAGCTTGGCGGACAGGGTCAGGGAGACCCAGTACTTC.

The chain uses TRBV7-9 and TRBJ1-5; TRBD1 aligns across 8 bases. The trim removed 4 bases at V and 2 bases at J, leaving 4 bases unmatched. The CDR3 has 15 amino acids. The germline V gene encodes CDR1 SEHNR and CDR2 FQNEAQ (reference sequence). CDR3 sequence reads: CASSSGQGGNQPQHF. As DNA, the CDR3 is TGTGCCAGCAGCTCCGGACAGGGAGGCAATCAGCCCCAGCATTTT. The variable domain in full, completed from reference TRBV7-9 and TRBJ1-5, reads DTGVSQNPRHKITKRGQNVTFRCDPISEHNRLYWYRQTLGQGPEFLTYFQNEAQLEKSRLLSDRFSAERPKGSFSTLEIQRTEQGDSAMYLCASSSGQGGNQPQHFGDGTRLSIL.

This chain links TRBV6-6 with TRBJ2-1; 13 bases match TRBD2. Germline V gene data show CDR1 as MNHNY and CDR2 as SVGAGI (reference sequence). The trim removed 2 bases at V and 2 bases at J, leaving 0 bases unmatched. The CDR3 consists of 16 residues. CDR3 bases: TGTGCCAGCAGTTACGGGACTAGCGGGACCTACAATGAGCAGTTCTTC. Amino acid sequence: CASSYGTSGTYNEQFF.

This sequence joins TRBV5-1 and TRBJ2-5; 7 positions match TRBD1. The trim removed 4 bases at V and 5 bases at J, leaving 11 bases unmatched. The CDR3 has 15 residues. Germline V CDR1 and CDR2: SGHRS, YFSETQ. Here the CDR3 reads CASSITGAPGETQYF. In nucleotides, the CDR3 is TGCGCCAGCAGCATAACAGGGGCCCCTGGGGAGACCCAGTACTTC.

The chain uses TRBV19 and TRBJ2-5, with TRBD1 matching 9 bases. The V gene's germline CDR1 is LNHDA and CDR2 SQIVND (reference sequence). This CDR3 has 16 amino acids. V lost 3 bases, J lost 1 base, and 6 bases stayed unmatched. CDR3 in amino acids: CASSMAGTGTQETQYF. The CDR3 DNA reads TGTGCCAGTAGTATGGCCGGGACAGGGACCCAAGAGACCCAGTACTTC.

V is TRBV19 and J is TRBJ1-1; 7 bases are a match to TRBD1. From germline, CDR1 is LNHDA and CDR2 SQIVND (reference sequence). This CDR3 is 16 amino acids long. The junction had 10 bases not matched to a gene; V was cut back by 3 bases and J by 3 bases. CDR3 region: CASSIDRVATYTEAFF. Here the CDR3 DNA reads TGTGCCAGTAGTATCGACAGGGTGGCAACGTACACTGAAGCTTTCTTT. Together with reference TRBV19 and TRBJ1-1, the CDR3 gives the full variable domain: DGGITQSPKYLFRKEGQNVTLSCEQNLNHDAMYWYRQDPGQGLRLIYYSQIVNDFQKGDIAEGYSVSREKKESFPLTVTSAQKNPTAFYLCASSIDRVATYTEAFFGQGTRLTVV.

The chain links TRBV7-2 to TRBJ1-1, with D tentatively TRBD1 (6 bases). The V gene lost 5 bases and the J gene lost 1 base, with 14 bases spanning the gap. The germline V gene encodes CDR1 SGHTA and CDR2 FQGNSA. The CDR3 is made up of 15 amino acids. The CDR3 nucleotides read TGTGCCAGCAGCCCGCTGACAGGATGGAACACTGAAGCTTTCTTT. It specifies CASSPLTGWNTEAFF.

The V call is TRBV19, the J call TRBJ2-2; 7 nucleotides line up with TRBD2. Germline V gene lookup returns CDR1 LNHDA and CDR2 SQIVND (reference sequence). V was pared by 3 bases and J by 4 bases, with 8 bases of the junction left unmatched. The CDR3 consists of 16 residues. CDR3 amino acids: CASSIHAGESTGELFF. As DNA, the CDR3 is TGTGCCAGTAGTATTCACGCGGGAGAGAGCACCGGGGAGCTGTTTTTT.

V is TRBV5-1 and J is TRBJ2-2, with 7 bases that match TRBD1. The V and J ends lost 3 bases and 5 bases, in that order; junction bases with no gene match: 10. This CDR3 has 16 amino acids. Germline-derived CDR1 and CDR2 are SGHRS and YFSETQ. CDR3 sequence (DNA): TGCGCCAGCAGCTCCGAGGGGGCTGGGGGTACCGGGGAGCTGTTTTTT. This gives the protein CASSSEGAGGTGELFF. Based on the CDR3 plus reference TRBV5-1 and TRBJ2-2, the full variable domain is KAGVTQTPRYLIKTRGQQVTLSCSPISGHRSVSWYQQTPGQGLQFLFEYFSETQRNKGNFPGRFSGRQFSNSRSEMNVSTLELGDSALYLCASSSEGAGGTGELFFGEGSRLTVL.